The entry below gives a single T cell receptor (beta chain) sequence along with its context. What it binds is not known. This sample is part of a study of OX40 agonist ivuxolimab in advanced cancers. Study as a whole: The dose-escalation group included hepatocellular carcinoma, melanoma, renal cell carcinoma and head and neck cancer. Overall study findings and caveats: Relative to CD4+, CD8+ T cells held more expanded clones on average. Partial responders dosed at 0.1-3.0 mg/kg displayed clonal expansion ranking among the lowest.

Patients who had autoimmune disease history or got systemic immunosuppression were left out. Per the germline V gene, CDR1 is GTSNPN and CDR2 is SVGIG (reference sequence). Trimming removed 4 bases from V and 7 bases from J; junction bases left unmatched: 17. The CDR3 loop spans 19 amino acids. Generated by immunoSEQ multiplex PCR, the TCRdb table keeps only in-frame clones and is missing some. The repertoire has about 74,000 clones, around 89% of them found once; the top ten carry over 0.75%. The material sequenced was CD4+ or CD8+ T cells sorted from blood, taken in a trial of the OX40 agonist ivuxolimab. The sequence came from an adult with an advanced solid tumor such as melanoma, head and neck, liver or kidney cancer. The V call is TRBV30, the J call TRBJ2-1; 15 bases are a match to TRBD2. CDR3 sequence reads: CAWNYRRTSGRVFGNEQFF. In DNA form, the CDR3 reads TGTGCCTGGAATTACAGACGGACTAGCGGGAGGGTGTTCGGGAATGAGCAGTTCTTC.